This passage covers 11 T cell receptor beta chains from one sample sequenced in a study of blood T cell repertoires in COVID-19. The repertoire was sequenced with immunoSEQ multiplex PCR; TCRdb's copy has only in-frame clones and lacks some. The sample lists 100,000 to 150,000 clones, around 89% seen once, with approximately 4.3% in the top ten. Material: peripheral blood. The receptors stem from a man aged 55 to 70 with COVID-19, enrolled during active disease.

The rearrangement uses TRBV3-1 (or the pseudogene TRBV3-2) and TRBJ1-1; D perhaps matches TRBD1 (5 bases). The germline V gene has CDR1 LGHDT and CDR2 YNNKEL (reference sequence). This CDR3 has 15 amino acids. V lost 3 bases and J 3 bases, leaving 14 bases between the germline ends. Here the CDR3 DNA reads TGTGCCAGCAGCCATTTTCAGGGCGGGGACACTGAAGCTTTCTTT. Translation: CASSHFQGGDTEAFF.

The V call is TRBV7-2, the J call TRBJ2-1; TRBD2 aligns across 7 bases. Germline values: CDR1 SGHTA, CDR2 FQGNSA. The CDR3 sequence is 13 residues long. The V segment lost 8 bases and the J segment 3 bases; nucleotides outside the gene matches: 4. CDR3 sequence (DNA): TGTGCCAGCGGACTAGACATCTACAATGAGCAGTTCTTC. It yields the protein CASGLDIYNEQFF.

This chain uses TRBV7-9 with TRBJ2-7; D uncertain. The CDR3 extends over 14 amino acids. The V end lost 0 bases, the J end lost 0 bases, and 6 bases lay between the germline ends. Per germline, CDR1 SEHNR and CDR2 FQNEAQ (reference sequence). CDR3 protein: CASSLALNSYEQYF. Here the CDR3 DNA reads TGTGCCAGCAGCTTAGCGCTAAACTCCTACGAGCAGTACTTC. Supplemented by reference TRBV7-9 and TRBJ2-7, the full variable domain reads DTGVSQNPRHKITKRGQNVTFRCDPISEHNRLYWYRQTLGQGPEFLTYFQNEAQLEKSRLLSDRFSAERPKGSFSTLEIQRTEQGDSAMYLCASSLALNSYEQYFGPGTRLTVT.

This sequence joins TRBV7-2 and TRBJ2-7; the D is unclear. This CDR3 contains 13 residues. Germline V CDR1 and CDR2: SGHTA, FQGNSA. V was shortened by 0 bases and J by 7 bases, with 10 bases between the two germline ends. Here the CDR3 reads CASSLAPAREQYF. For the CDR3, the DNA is TGTGCCAGCAGCTTAGCCCCAGCGCGGGAGCAGTACTTC.

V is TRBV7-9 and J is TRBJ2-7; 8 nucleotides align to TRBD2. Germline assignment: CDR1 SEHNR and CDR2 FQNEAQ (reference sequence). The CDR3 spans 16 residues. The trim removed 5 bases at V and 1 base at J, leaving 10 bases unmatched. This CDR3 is CASSPGGSFSSYEQYF. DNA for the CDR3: TGTGCCAGCAGCCCGGGGGGGTCTTTCTCTTCCTACGAGCAGTACTTC. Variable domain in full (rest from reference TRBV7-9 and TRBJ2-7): DTGVSQNPRHKITKRGQNVTFRCDPISEHNRLYWYRQTLGQGPEFLTYFQNEAQLEKSRLLSDRFSAERPKGSFSTLEIQRTEQGDSAMYLCASSPGGSFSSYEQYFGPGTRLTVT.

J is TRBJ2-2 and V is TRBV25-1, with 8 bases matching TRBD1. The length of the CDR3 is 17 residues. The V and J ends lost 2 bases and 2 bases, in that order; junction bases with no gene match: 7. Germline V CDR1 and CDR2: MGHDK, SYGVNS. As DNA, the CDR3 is TGTGCCAGCAGTGAACTGTCAGGGACAGGAAACACCGGGGAGCTGTTTTTT. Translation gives CASSELSGTGNTGELFF.

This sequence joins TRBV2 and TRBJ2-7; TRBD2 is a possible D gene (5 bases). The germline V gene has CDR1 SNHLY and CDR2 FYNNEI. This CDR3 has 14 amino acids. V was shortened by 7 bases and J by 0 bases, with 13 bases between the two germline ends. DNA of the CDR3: TGTGCCAGCATGAAGGAGGTATCCTCCTACGAGCAGTACTTC. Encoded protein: CASMKEVSSYEQYF.

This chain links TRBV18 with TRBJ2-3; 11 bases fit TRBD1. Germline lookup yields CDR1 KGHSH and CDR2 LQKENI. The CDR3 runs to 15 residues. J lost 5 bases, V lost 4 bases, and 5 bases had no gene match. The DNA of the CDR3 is TGTGCCAGCTCACACGGGACAGGGGGAGGAGATACGCAGTATTTT. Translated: CASSHGTGGGDTQYF.

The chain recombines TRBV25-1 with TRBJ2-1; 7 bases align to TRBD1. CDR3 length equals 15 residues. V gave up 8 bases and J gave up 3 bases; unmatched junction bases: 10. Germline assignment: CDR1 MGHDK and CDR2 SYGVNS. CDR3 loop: CASSIPGQFYNEQFF. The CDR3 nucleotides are TGTGCCAGCTCTATACCGGGACAGTTCTACAATGAGCAGTTCTTC. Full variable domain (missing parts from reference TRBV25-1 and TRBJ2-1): EADIYQTPRYLVIGTGKKITLECSQTMGHDKMYWYQQDPGMELHLIHYSYGVNSTEKGDLSSESTVSRIRTEHFPLTLESARPSHTSQYLCASSIPGQFYNEQFFGPGTRLTVL.

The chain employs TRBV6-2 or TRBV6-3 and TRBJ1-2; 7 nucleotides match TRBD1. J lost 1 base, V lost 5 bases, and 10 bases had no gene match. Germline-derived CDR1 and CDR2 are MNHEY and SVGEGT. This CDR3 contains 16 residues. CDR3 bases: TGTGCCAGCAGTCGCCGCGGGACAGCATTTAACTATGGCTACACCTTC. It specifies CASSRRGTAFNYGYTF.

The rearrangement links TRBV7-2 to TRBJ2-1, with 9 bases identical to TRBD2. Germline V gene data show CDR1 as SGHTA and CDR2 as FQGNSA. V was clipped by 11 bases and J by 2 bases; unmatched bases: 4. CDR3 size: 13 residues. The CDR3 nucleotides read TGTGCCGAGGGCGGGGGGGCCTACAATGAGCAGTTCTTC. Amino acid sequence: CAEGGGAYNEQFF.